The present T cell receptor (beta chain) was sequenced within a study of blood T cell repertoires in COVID-19 (dated by TCRdb to between 2020 and 2021). Study-wide context: Samples covering the acute and convalescent phases of COVID-19 were provided by collaborators in the United States, Italy and Spain. Where available, HLA class I and class II types were obtained from metadata supplied by the sample provider rather than from assay-based typing. Samples came from the ongoing ImmuneRACE study (first 160 participants) plus 1,254 subjects from 6 global collaborators. The sample metadata nearly always contained a de-identified subject ID, COVID-19 status, age in years and sex. The dataset comprised deeply sampled blood TCRbeta repertoires from subjects exposed to, actively infected with, or recovered from COVID-19. A freely available public database, intended as a resource for researchers studying the immune response to SARS-CoV-2, is where the repertoires were released. The prospective study material was composed of cDNA or gDNA derived from T cells, B-cell-depleted T cells, or PBMCs.

A second Seattle source provided samples from volunteer blood donors who had recovered from COVID-19. Each collaborating institution followed its own protocols to collect whole blood in K2EDTA tubes. For TCRbeta analysis, collaborator samples were shipped as frozen whole blood, as isolated PBMCs, or as DNA extracted from either sample type. TCRbeta CDR3 regions were amplified from genomic DNA by means of the immunoSEQ Assay, a bias-controlled multiplex PCR. In the original analysis: Nucleated cell counts per sample were estimated from amplification of reference gene primers within the assay. To quantify the absolute abundance of each unique TCRbeta CDR3 rearrangement, sequence reads were collapsed and filtered. Productive Simpson clonality was computed per sample as the square root of Simpson's diversity index over productive rearrangements. Imported from immuneACCESS, the table was reduced by TCRdb to in-frame sequences with V and J called. These copies leave out some clones; in studies compared against another copy, an unresolved V gene accounts for under half, and the cause of the remainder is not known. V and J calls plus clone size are reproduced from that table; the DNA served to infer D and trimming. The sample records roughly 290,000 clones, 80% to 90% of which are singletons. Roughly 8% of the sample belongs to the ten largest clones.

The V end gives up 5 bases and the J end 5 bases, leaving 8 bases in the junction not matched to a gene. The CDR3 sequence holds 16 residues, the cysteine and phenylalanine included. CDR3 DNA is the only sequence kept; it has 48 bases, read in frame from the first base. The germline V gene specifies SGHTA as CDR1 and FQGTGA as CDR2. What the work shows at the level of the full study, not this receptor alone: How much clinical and demographic metadata was included differed by source and by participant, and the metadata was provided uncurated.

Points on this clone: It lacks a known antigen. No much larger clonotype is one base removed from it; base qualities were not supplied.

This receptor chain uses TRBV7-3 and TRBJ2-1, with 11 central nucleotides matching TRBD2. What was sequenced was peripheral blood. This TCR came from a woman in her fifties or sixties who had recovered from COVID-19. The CDR3 here reads CASSIQVAGGHNEQFF. The nucleotides read TGTGCCAGCAGCATTCAAGTAGCGGGAGGGCACAATGAGCAGTTCTTC.